This T cell receptor (beta chain) is from a study of cytomegalovirus exposure and HLA in healthy donors. Amplification used 60 Vbeta primers and 13 Jbeta primers. The protocol was immunoSEQ multiplex PCR, while the TCRdb copy is restricted to in-frame clones and leaves out a portion. Altogether 150,000 to 200,000 clones are present, around 76% being singletons, with the ten largest covering about 2%. Germline CDR1 is KGHSH and CDR2 is LQKENI. The ends were cut back, 3 bases at V and 1 base at J, with 9 bases in the middle. CDR3 length equals 14 residues. J is TRBJ2-5 and V is TRBV18; D might be TRBD2 (5 bases). Specimen: PBMCs. The TCR was taken from a female donor in good health and CMV-seronegative. CDR3 residues: CASSPDGIQETQYF. The CDR3 DNA sequence: TGTGCCAGCTCACCGGACGGGATCCAAGAGACCCAGTACTTC.